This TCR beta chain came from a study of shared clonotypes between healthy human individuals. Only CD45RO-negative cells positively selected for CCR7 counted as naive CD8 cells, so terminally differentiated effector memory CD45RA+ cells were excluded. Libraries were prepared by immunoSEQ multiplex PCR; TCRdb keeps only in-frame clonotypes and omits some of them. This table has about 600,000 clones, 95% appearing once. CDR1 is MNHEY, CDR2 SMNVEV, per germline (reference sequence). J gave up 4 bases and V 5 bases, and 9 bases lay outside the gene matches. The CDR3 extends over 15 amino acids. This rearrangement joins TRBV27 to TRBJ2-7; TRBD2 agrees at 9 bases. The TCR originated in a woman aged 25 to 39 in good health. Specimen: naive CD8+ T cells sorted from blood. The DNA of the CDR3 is TGTGCCAGCAGTCCTAGCGGGACCTACAAATACGAGCAGTACTTC. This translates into CASSPSGTYKYEQYF.